The rows below give T cell receptor beta chains drawn from one sample of a study of radiotherapy plus CTLA-4 blockade in lung cancer. Clones were read by immunoSEQ multiplex PCR, and TCRdb kept only the in-frame ones, dropping some. The data contain about 60,000 clones, over 65% of them singletons. Material: peripheral blood, obtained from a patient treated with radiotherapy plus ipilimumab. The receptors were sampled from a human donor with non-small cell lung cancer who had a partial response to radiotherapy plus ipilimumab. CDR3s include the opening cysteine and the closing phenylalanine or tryptophan. Fields, in order: clone size, J gene, V gene, D gene, CDR3 DNA, CDR3 protein. D genes are given only for firm matches. Rows give clone size only sometimes, using once, few, many, or a class for an expanded clone.

clone_size: NA
j_call: TRBJ2-5
v_call: TRBV5-6
d_call: TRBD1
cdr3_nt: TGTGCCAGCAGCCCCTTGGGACAGGGGAAAGAGACCCAGTACTTC
cdr3_aa: CASSPLGQGKETQYF

clone_size: NA
j_call: TRBJ1-1
v_call: TRBV29-1
d_call: NA
cdr3_nt: TGCAGCGTGGTATACAGAGCAGCAAAGAACACTGAAGCTTTCTTT
cdr3_aa: CSVVYRAAKNTEAFF

clone_size: few
j_call: TRBJ2-4
v_call: TRBV19
d_call: NA
cdr3_nt: TGTGCCAGTAGCCAAGGACTAAACATTCAGTACTTC
cdr3_aa: CASSQGLNIQYF

clone_size: few
j_call: TRBJ2-7
v_call: TRBV6-1
d_call: NA
cdr3_nt: TGTGCCAGTTCGAAAGAGGGCTACGAGCAGTACTTC
cdr3_aa: CASSKEGYEQYF

clone_size: once
j_call: TRBJ2-7
v_call: TRBV5-1
d_call: TRBD2
cdr3_nt: TGCGCCAGCAGCGCTCTGGGACTAGCGGGGAGCTACGAGCAGTACTTC
cdr3_aa: CASSALGLAGSYEQYF

clone_size: NA
j_call: TRBJ2-2
v_call: TRBV5-1
d_call: TRBD1
cdr3_nt: TGCGCCAGCAGCTCCAAACCGGGACAGGGACGGGCGAACACCGGGGAGCTGTTTTTT
cdr3_aa: CASSSKPGQGRANTGELFF

clone_size: few
j_call: TRBJ2-7
v_call: TRBV6-5
d_call: NA
cdr3_nt: TGTGCCAGCAGTTACACGGGACTCCCACACTACGAGCAGTACTTC
cdr3_aa: CASSYTGLPHYEQYF

clone_size: NA
j_call: TRBJ1-1
v_call: TRBV14
d_call: NA
cdr3_nt: TGTGCCAGCAGCCGGCTAAGGGGCACTGAAGCTTTCTTT
cdr3_aa: CASSRLRGTEAFF

clone_size: NA
j_call: TRBJ1-2
v_call: TRBV6-5
d_call: NA
cdr3_nt: TGTGCCAGCTCTCGTACCGGGAGAGGGGCTGGCTACACCTTC
cdr3_aa: CASSRTGRGAGYTF

clone_size: NA
j_call: TRBJ2-7
v_call: TRBV19
d_call: TRBD1
cdr3_nt: TGTGCCAGTAGAGGACAGGGGGCGTGGGAGCAGTACTTC
cdr3_aa: CASRGQGAWEQYF

clone_size: NA
j_call: TRBJ1-5
v_call: TRBV2
d_call: TRBD1
cdr3_nt: TGTGCCAGCAGTTCGATACAGGGGACCAATCAGCCCCAGCATTTT
cdr3_aa: CASSSIQGTNQPQHF

clone_size: NA
j_call: TRBJ1-1
v_call: TRBV11-2
d_call: TRBD1
cdr3_nt: TGTGCCAGCAGCTTCCGGACAGGGATGAACACTGAAGCTTTCTTT
cdr3_aa: CASSFRTGMNTEAFF

clone_size: NA
j_call: TRBJ1-3
v_call: TRBV5-1
d_call: TRBD1
cdr3_nt: TGCGCCAGCAGCTCGTTAGACAGGGGTTCCGGAAACACCATATATTTT
cdr3_aa: CASSSLDRGSGNTIYF

clone_size: NA
j_call: TRBJ2-1
v_call: TRBV5-4
d_call: NA
cdr3_nt: TGTGCCAGCAGCTTGGCGGCAGAGGGTGAGCAGTTCTTC
cdr3_aa: CASSLAAEGEQFF

clone_size: NA
j_call: TRBJ2-1
v_call: TRBV6-1
d_call: NA
cdr3_nt: TGTGCCACCCTATTGGAACCTAGCTCCTACAATGAGCAGTTCTTC
cdr3_aa: CATLLEPSSYNEQFF

clone_size: once
j_call: TRBJ1-5
v_call: TRBV5-1
d_call: TRBD1
cdr3_nt: TGCGCCAGCAGCTCAGGGGGGCCCAATCAGCCCCAGCATTTT
cdr3_aa: CASSSGGPNQPQHF

clone_size: NA
j_call: TRBJ1-4
v_call: TRBV27
d_call: NA
cdr3_nt: TGTGCCAGCAGTCCGTACGGAGGGAATGAAAAACTGTTTTTT
cdr3_aa: CASSPYGGNEKLFF

clone_size: once
j_call: TRBJ2-3
v_call: TRBV9
d_call: NA
cdr3_nt: TGTGCCAGCAGCGTAGCTCGCGGGGTGGCAGATACGCAGTATTTT
cdr3_aa: CASSVARGVADTQYF

clone_size: NA
j_call: TRBJ2-7
v_call: TRBV7-2
d_call: TRBD1
cdr3_nt: TGTGCCAGCAGTCCCCGGCGGACAGGGACTTTATACGAGCAGTACTTC
cdr3_aa: CASSPRRTGTLYEQYF

clone_size: NA
j_call: TRBJ2-7
v_call: TRBV13
d_call: NA
cdr3_nt: TGTGCCAGCAGCTCCCTCGGCGTCGGCCGGGACGAGCAGTACTTC
cdr3_aa: CASSSLGVGRDEQYF

clone_size: NA
j_call: TRBJ1-6
v_call: TRBV25-1
d_call: TRBD1
cdr3_nt: TGTGCCAGCAGGGCCGGGACAGCAAATTCACCCCTCCACTTT
cdr3_aa: CASRAGTANSPLHF

clone_size: few
j_call: TRBJ2-2
v_call: TRBV2
d_call: NA
cdr3_nt: TGTGCCAGCAATACAGGGTGGTCGAACACCGGGGAGCTGTTTTTT
cdr3_aa: CASNTGWSNTGELFF

clone_size: NA
j_call: TRBJ2-1
v_call: TRBV6-5
d_call: TRBD2
cdr3_nt: TGTGCCAGCAGTCGGACTAGCGGCTATTACAATGAGCAGTTCTTC
cdr3_aa: CASSRTSGYYNEQFF

clone_size: NA
j_call: TRBJ2-7
v_call: TRBV4-2
d_call: TRBD1
cdr3_nt: TGTGCCAGCAGCCAAGACGGACAGGGGACGCCCTACGAGCAGTACTTC
cdr3_aa: CASSQDGQGTPYEQYF

clone_size: NA
j_call: TRBJ1-1
v_call: TRBV6-1
d_call: NA
cdr3_nt: TGTGCCAGCAGTGAAGCGCCTGACAGTCCTGAAGCTTTCTTT
cdr3_aa: CASSEAPDSPEAFF

clone_size: NA
j_call: TRBJ2-7
v_call: TRBV27
d_call: NA
cdr3_nt: TGTGCCAGCAGTCCCCAGGACAGAACCTACGAGCAGTACTTC
cdr3_aa: CASSPQDRTYEQYF

clone_size: few
j_call: TRBJ1-2
v_call: TRBV5-1
d_call: TRBD1
cdr3_nt: TGCGCCAGCACCGGGACAGGGATTGATGGCTACACCTTC
cdr3_aa: CASTGTGIDGYTF

clone_size: NA
j_call: TRBJ1-1
v_call: TRBV6-1
d_call: TRBD1
cdr3_nt: TGTGCCAGCAGTGAAGTTCCAGGGGGCTCGGCTTTCTTT
cdr3_aa: CASSEVPGGSAFF

clone_size: NA
j_call: TRBJ1-1
v_call: TRBV25-1
d_call: NA
cdr3_nt: TGTGCCAGCAGTGAGGTTGCGGGAACTGAAGCTTTCTTT
cdr3_aa: CASSEVAGTEAFF

clone_size: once
j_call: TRBJ1-6
v_call: TRBV14
d_call: NA
cdr3_nt: TGTGCCAGCAGCCTTCTTGTCCAGGGCAATTCACCCCTCCACTTT
cdr3_aa: CASSLLVQGNSPLHF

clone_size: NA
j_call: TRBJ2-2
v_call: TRBV11-2
d_call: NA
cdr3_nt: TGTGCCAGCAGCTTAGTCCCGGGCACCGGGGAGCTGTTTTTT
cdr3_aa: CASSLVPGTGELFF

clone_size: NA
j_call: TRBJ2-7
v_call: TRBV6-5
d_call: TRBD1
cdr3_nt: TGTGCCAGCAGCTCCGGGACAGGGGGTCTCGAGCAGTACTTC
cdr3_aa: CASSSGTGGLEQYF

clone_size: NA
j_call: TRBJ2-1
v_call: TRBV11-2
d_call: TRBD1
cdr3_nt: TGTGCCAGCAGCCCGGGACAGTCTCCCCTCAATGAGCAGTTCTTC
cdr3_aa: CASSPGQSPLNEQFF

clone_size: NA
j_call: TRBJ1-2
v_call: TRBV29-1
d_call: NA
cdr3_nt: TGCAGCGTTGAAGAGAGATCCTATGGCTACACCTTC
cdr3_aa: CSVEERSYGYTF

clone_size: NA
j_call: TRBJ1-5
v_call: TRBV7-8
d_call: NA
cdr3_nt: TGTGCCAGCAGCTTACATGGCAATCAGCCCCAGCATTTT
cdr3_aa: CASSLHGNQPQHF

clone_size: once
j_call: TRBJ2-2
v_call: TRBV13
d_call: TRBD2
cdr3_nt: TGTGCCAGCAGCTACGGACTAGCGGGGGGGCCGGCCGGGGAGCTGTTTTTT
cdr3_aa: CASSYGLAGGPAGELFF

clone_size: NA
j_call: TRBJ1-5
v_call: TRBV5-5
d_call: NA
cdr3_nt: TGTGCCAGCAGCCGCCAGACACACCTTCAGGGCAATCAGCCCCAGCATTTT
cdr3_aa: CASSRQTHLQGNQPQHF

clone_size: few
j_call: TRBJ2-2
v_call: TRBV7-8
d_call: TRBD1
cdr3_nt: TGTGCCAGCAGCAGGACAGGTTCGAGCACCGGGGAGCTGTTTTTT
cdr3_aa: CASSRTGSSTGELFF

clone_size: NA
j_call: TRBJ2-4
v_call: TRBV4-3
d_call: NA
cdr3_nt: TGCGCCAGCAGCCCGGAGGCCGGGGGCAAAAACATTCAGTACTTC
cdr3_aa: CASSPEAGGKNIQYF

clone_size: NA
j_call: TRBJ1-1
v_call: TRBV11-2
d_call: NA
cdr3_nt: TGTGCCAGCAGCCGAGGATACACTGAAGCTTTCTTT
cdr3_aa: CASSRGYTEAFF

clone_size: NA
j_call: TRBJ2-7
v_call: TRBV25-1
d_call: TRBD2
cdr3_nt: TGTGCCAGCAGTGAGGGACTAGCGGGGGGCTACGAGCAGTACTTC
cdr3_aa: CASSEGLAGGYEQYF

clone_size: NA
j_call: TRBJ2-5
v_call: TRBV29-1
d_call: TRBD1
cdr3_nt: TGCAGCGCCCGACAGGGGGCCGGAGAGACCCAGTACTTC
cdr3_aa: CSARQGAGETQYF

clone_size: NA
j_call: TRBJ2-1
v_call: TRBV7-3
d_call: TRBD2
cdr3_nt: TGTGCCAGCAGCTCTAGCGGGGGGGCCTGGAATGAGCAGTTCTTC
cdr3_aa: CASSSSGGAWNEQFF

clone_size: NA
j_call: TRBJ2-1
v_call: TRBV30
d_call: TRBD2
cdr3_nt: TGTGCCTGGAAGCGGGGGGGCCGGAGGAATGAGCAGTTCTTC
cdr3_aa: CAWKRGGRRNEQFF

clone_size: NA
j_call: TRBJ2-1
v_call: TRBV4-1
d_call: NA
cdr3_nt: TGCGCCAGCAGCCAAGACAGTCAGGCCCTCAATGAGCAGTTCTTC
cdr3_aa: CASSQDSQALNEQFF

clone_size: once
j_call: TRBJ1-4
v_call: TRBV5-1
d_call: TRBD1
cdr3_nt: TGCGCCAGCAGCCCACCGGGACAGAGGAATGAAAAACTGTTTTTT
cdr3_aa: CASSPPGQRNEKLFF

clone_size: few
j_call: TRBJ2-7
v_call: TRBV5-6
d_call: NA
cdr3_nt: TGTGCCAGCAGCTTTTTAAACAGCCGCTACGAGCAGTACTTC
cdr3_aa: CASSFLNSRYEQYF

clone_size: few
j_call: TRBJ2-1
v_call: TRBV25-1
d_call: TRBD2
cdr3_nt: TGTGCCAGCAAGGGCGGGACTAGCGGGGGCTCCTACAATGAGCAGTTCTTC
cdr3_aa: CASKGGTSGGSYNEQFF

clone_size: NA
j_call: TRBJ1-2
v_call: TRBV5-6
d_call: TRBD1
cdr3_nt: TGTGCCAGCAGCCCAGGGGGCGTGGAGTATGGCTACACCTTC
cdr3_aa: CASSPGGVEYGYTF

clone_size: NA
j_call: TRBJ2-4
v_call: TRBV7-9
d_call: NA
cdr3_nt: TGTGCCAGCACCAGGTCCACAGGGGCGGGGGGCCTAGCCAAAAACATTCAGTACTTC
cdr3_aa: CASTRSTGAGGLAKNIQYF

clone_size: NA
j_call: TRBJ2-3
v_call: TRBV7-2
d_call: NA
cdr3_nt: TGTGCCAGCAGGGGACATACGCCCACAGATACGCAGTATTTT
cdr3_aa: CASRGHTPTDTQYF

clone_size: NA
j_call: TRBJ2-3
v_call: TRBV10-3
d_call: NA
cdr3_nt: TGTGCCATCAGTGAGTCCCGGTCGGCTTTGGCGGATATGACAGATACGCAGTATTTT
cdr3_aa: CAISESRSALADMTDTQYF

clone_size: NA
j_call: TRBJ2-1
v_call: TRBV11-1
d_call: TRBD1
cdr3_nt: TGTGCCAGCAGCTACAGGGGCAACTTCAATGAGCAGTTCTTC
cdr3_aa: CASSYRGNFNEQFF

clone_size: NA
j_call: TRBJ1-1
v_call: TRBV10-2
d_call: NA
cdr3_nt: TGCGCCAGCAGTGATCTGGACAGAATGAACACTGAAGCTTTCTTT
cdr3_aa: CASSDLDRMNTEAFF

clone_size: NA
j_call: TRBJ1-2
v_call: TRBV6-5
d_call: TRBD1
cdr3_nt: TGTGCCAGCAGTTACTCGACAGGGGAAGGTGGCTACACCTTC
cdr3_aa: CASSYSTGEGGYTF

clone_size: few
j_call: TRBJ2-7
v_call: TRBV6-5
d_call: TRBD2
cdr3_nt: TGTGCCAGCAGTTACTCGTTTCGGGGGGCCTACGAGCAGTACTTC
cdr3_aa: CASSYSFRGAYEQYF

clone_size: NA
j_call: TRBJ2-7
v_call: TRBV5-1
d_call: TRBD2
cdr3_nt: TGCGCCAGCAGCCGTTTCGGGACCCCCTCCCGGGGAGCGGGGGGGGTCTTCTACGAGCAGTACTTC
cdr3_aa: CASSRFGTPSRGAGGVFYEQYF